The rows below give T cell receptor beta chains drawn from one sample of a study of shared T cell receptors in the human thymus. The repertoire was sequenced with immunoSEQ multiplex PCR; TCRdb's copy has only in-frame clones and lacks some. The sample consists of some 760,000 clones, 70% to 90% of them appearing once. These same records also appear under a second study, on human thymus T cells.

Sequenced material: thymocytes. The receptors come from a girl less than two years old with a congenital heart defect. Each CDR3 is given with its conserved first and last residue. Each record gives: D gene, V gene, clone size, J gene, CDR3 DNA, CDR3 protein. D genes are given only for firm matches. Only some rows state a clone size, as once, few, many or a class for expanded clones.

>TRBD1|TRBV5-4|NA|TRBJ1-4
TGTGCCAGCAGCCCCGACAGGGTTGGCGAAAATGAAAAACTGTTTTTT
CASSPDRVGENEKLFF
>TRBD1|TRBV5-1|NA|TRBJ2-7
TGCGCCAGCAGCCGGGGACAGGGGGCAATTTTCTACGAGCAGTACTTC
CASSRGQGAIFYEQYF
>NA|TRBV29-1|NA|TRBJ2-2
TGCAGCGTTGAAGATGCTCAGACAGGCCCTGAGATGCTTTTT
CSVEDAQTGPEMLF
>TRBD1|TRBV27|NA|TRBJ1-1
TGTGCCAGCAGTACCGCAGGGGGCACTGAAGCTTTCTTT
CASSTAGGTEAFF
>NA|TRBV28|once|TRBJ1-4
TGTGCCAGCAGTTTAAAATTTGGCGGGGGGGAGAGCCCTAATGAAAAACTGTTTTTT
CASSLKFGGGESPNEKLFF
>NA|TRBV30|NA|TRBJ1-1
TGTGCCTGGATTCCCCCTTTGGCCGACAGTCTGAACACTGAAGCTTTCTTT
CAWIPPLADSLNTEAFF
>TRBD1|TRBV5-6|NA|TRBJ2-7
TGTGCCAGCACCTTACTGTGGACAGGAACTTCCTACGAGCAGTACTTC
CASTLLWTGTSYEQYF
>TRBD1|TRBV29-1|NA|TRBJ1-2
TGCAGCGTGCACCCCCGGGGACAGGGGAAATATGGCTACACCTTC
CSVHPRGQGKYGYTF
>NA|TRBV10-1|NA|TRBJ1-1
TGCGCCAGCAGTGCGGCGAAGTCAGAGAGCGGCACTGAAGCTTTCTTT
CASSAAKSESGTEAFF
>NA|TRBV5-1|NA|TRBJ1-3
TGCGCCAGCAGCGGCGACAGGACCGAAAGTGGAAACACCATATATTTT
CASSGDRTESGNTIYF
>NA|TRBV6-5|NA|TRBJ1-2
TGTGCCAGCAGCCCCGGACAGTCAGCTTATGGCTACACCTTC
CASSPGQSAYGYTF
>TRBD1|TRBV5-1|NA|TRBJ1-1
TGCGCCAGCAGCCAGGGGGCCCGGATTTGGGCTGAAGCTTTCTTT
CASSQGARIWAEAFF
>NA|TRBV5-4|once|TRBJ1-3
TGTGCCAGCAGCATGACAGGAGTCGGAAACACCATATATTTT
CASSMTGVGNTIYF
>NA|TRBV4-1|NA|TRBJ1-2
TGCGCCAGCAGCCAAGATAGGAGTCGGGGCTATGGCTACACCTTC
CASSQDRSRGYGYTF
>NA|TRBV5-8|few|TRBJ1-2
TGTGCCAGCAGCTTGGAGGCCAGGGCAAACTATGGCTACACCTTC
CASSLEARANYGYTF
>TRBD2|TRBV5-1|NA|TRBJ2-3
TGCGCCAGCAGCGGAACCACTAGCGGTCGAGGGGCAGATACGCAGTATTTT
CASSGTTSGRGADTQYF
>TRBD1|TRBV7-3|NA|TRBJ1-1
TGTGCCAGCAGCTTAACCAGCAGGGGGGTCACTGAAGCTTTCTTT
CASSLTSRGVTEAFF
>TRBD2|TRBV5-1|NA|TRBJ2-5
TGCGCCAGCAGCCCGACTAGCGGGGGGGCGTGGAAAGAGACCCAGTACTTC
CASSPTSGGAWKETQYF
>NA|TRBV11-2|NA|TRBJ2-7
TGTGCCAGCAGCTTCAATACTAAACAGGGCTCACCCTACGAGCAGTACTTC
CASSFNTKQGSPYEQYF
>NA|TRBV9|NA|TRBJ2-4
TGTGCCAGCAGCCCAAGGACGCCAGGGGCCAAAAACATTCAGTACTTC
CASSPRTPGAKNIQYF
>TRBD1|TRBV5-4|NA|TRBJ1-2
TGTGCCAGCAGCTATGGAGACAGGGGGGGAAAAAAAGGCTACACCTTC
CASSYGDRGGKKGYTF
>NA|TRBV5-1|NA|TRBJ1-3
TGCGCCAGCAGCTTCTCAGGGGCTGGAAACACCATATATTTT
CASSFSGAGNTIYF
>TRBD1|TRBV5-1|NA|TRBJ1-2
TGCGCCAGCAGCTTGGCCATAAGACAGGGGGCTACAGCTAACTATGGCTACACCTTC
CASSLAIRQGATANYGYTF